This T cell receptor beta chain derives from a study of cytomegalovirus exposure and HLA in healthy donors. 60 Vbeta and 13 Jbeta primers were used in PCR. The repertoire was sequenced with immunoSEQ multiplex PCR; TCRdb's copy has only in-frame clones and lacks some. The table has about 180,000 clones, 70% to 85% seen once. Specimen: PBMCs. This TCR was sampled from a man aged 18 to 35 in good health and CMV-seronegative.

CDR3 coding DNA: TGTGCCAGTAGTATGTCAGAGACAGAGATCGCGGACGAGCAGTACTTC. It is translated as CASSMSETEIADEQYF. V gene TRBV19 combines with J gene TRBJ2-7; D possibly corresponds to TRBD1 (5 bases). V was pared by 3 bases and J by 5 bases, with 20 bases between. CDR1 and CDR2 from the germline V gene are LNHDA and SQIVND (reference sequence). The CDR3 spans 16 residues.